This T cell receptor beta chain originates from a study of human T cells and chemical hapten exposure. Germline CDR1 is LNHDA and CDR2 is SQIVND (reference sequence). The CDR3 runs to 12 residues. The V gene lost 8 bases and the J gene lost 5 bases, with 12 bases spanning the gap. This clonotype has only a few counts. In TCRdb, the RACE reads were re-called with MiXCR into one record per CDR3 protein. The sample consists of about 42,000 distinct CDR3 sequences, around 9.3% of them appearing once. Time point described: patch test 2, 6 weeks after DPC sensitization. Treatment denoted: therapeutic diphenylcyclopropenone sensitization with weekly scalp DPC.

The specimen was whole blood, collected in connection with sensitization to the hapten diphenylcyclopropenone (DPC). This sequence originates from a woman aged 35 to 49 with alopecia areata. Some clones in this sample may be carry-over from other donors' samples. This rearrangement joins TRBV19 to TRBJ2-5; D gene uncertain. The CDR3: CASRSPGETQYF. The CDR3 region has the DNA TGTGCCAGTCGCTCCCCCGGGGAGACCCAGTACTTC.